The 10 T cell receptor beta chains in this list originate from one sample, sequenced in a study of blood T cells in healthy people across ages. PCR was performed a second time for 7 to 11 cycles using a sample-barcoded 5' primer and a J-beta primer mix. TCRdb re-derived calls from the 5' RACE reads in MiXCR, one entry per CDR3 protein. This sample has about 640,000 distinct CDR3 sequences; approximately 59% occur once, and the top ten carry 30% to 45%. The sample comprised blood. These receptors were obtained from a man aged 60-69 years in good health.

The chain employs TRBV9 and TRBJ2-1; tentatively, D is TRBD1 (6 bases). CDR1 is SGDLS and CDR2 is YYNGEE in the germline V gene. Trimming shortened V by 0 bases and J by 3 bases, and 10 bases separated the two germline ends. This CDR3 is built from 15 residues. CDR3 in DNA: TGTGCCAGCAGCGTAGAAGCAGGGGTCTACAATGAGCAGTTCTTC. It specifies CASSVEAGVYNEQFF.

This sequence joins TRBV6-1 and TRBJ2-5; no firm D call. CDR3 length equals 14 residues. Trimming removed 8 bases from V and 0 bases from J, with 13 bases in between. Looked up from germline, CDR1 is MNHNS and CDR2 is SASEGT. Here the CDR3 DNA reads TGTGCCAGCCGGAACAGAGAGTACCAAGAGACCCAGTACTTC. Residues: CASRNREYQETQYF.

There are many counts of this clonotype. J is TRBJ2-1 and V is TRBV7-2; 9 positions match TRBD1. The CDR3 covers 15 residues. Germline CDR1 is SGHTA and CDR2 is FQGNSA. J was trimmed by 2 bases and V by 4 bases; bases with no gene match: 3. CDR3 sequence reads: CASSYRGLTYNEQFF. Here the CDR3 DNA reads TGTGCCAGCAGCTACAGGGGGCTAACCTACAATGAGCAGTTCTTC.

This chain uses TRBV27 with TRBJ1-5, with TRBD1 matching over 7 bases. Germline values: CDR1 MNHEY, CDR2 SMNVEV (reference sequence). V lost 4 bases to trimming and J lost 0 bases; unmatched junction nucleotides: 0. This CDR3 is 14 amino acids long. The chain's CDR3 is CASSWTGSNQPQHF. CDR3 coding DNA: TGTGCCAGCAGTTGGACAGGTAGCAATCAGCCCCAGCATTTT.

V and J are TRBV7-2 and TRBJ2-1, with D perhaps matching TRBD1 (8 bases). Trimming stripped 2 bases from V and 9 bases from J, with 11 bases between. There are 13 residues in the CDR3. Germline loops: CDR1 SGHTA, CDR2 FQGNSA. CDR3 amino acids: CASSLTGGVEQFF. The CDR3 DNA reads TGTGCCAGCAGCTTAACAGGGGGGGTTGAGCAGTTCTTC.

The gene calls are TRBV9 and TRBJ2-5; the D is unclear. V shed 4 bases and J shed 4 bases, with 11 bases lying between them. The CDR3 extends over 13 amino acids. The V gene's germline CDR1 is SGDLS and CDR2 YYNGEE. CDR3 nucleotide sequence: TGTGCCAGCAGCCTTAGTCACGGAGAGACCCAGTACTTC. Translating gives CASSLSHGETQYF.

The gene calls are TRBV13 and TRBJ2-7; D uncertain. The CDR3 has 16 residues. V dropped 5 bases and J dropped 3 bases, with 20 bases sitting between them. Germline CDR1 PRHDT, CDR2 FYEKMQ (reference sequence). DNA of the CDR3: TGTGCCAGCAGCCTCTCAGAGGATAGACCTCTCTACGAGCAGTACTTC. Encoded protein: CASSLSEDRPLYEQYF.

The chain has TRBV7-2 and TRBJ2-1; unclear D gene. CDR3 length equals 11 residues. CDR1 is SGHTA, CDR2 FQGNSA, per germline. Trimming pared 6 bases from V and 13 bases from J, leaving 13 bases between. The CDR3 DNA sequence: TGTGCCAGCAGTTATGAAGAGGCCCAGTTCTTC. Amino acid sequence: CASSYEEAQFF.

This clonotype was seen only a few times. The V and J genes are TRBV20-1 and TRBJ2-1; 8 bases align to TRBD1. CDR3 length: 15 amino acids. V shed 2 bases and J 9 bases; nucleotides not matched to a gene: 12. Germline-derived CDR1 and CDR2 are DFQATT and SNEGSKA (reference sequence). CDR3 residues: CSARPARQGSSEQFF. The CDR3 nucleotides are TGCAGTGCTAGACCAGCGAGACAGGGGTCCAGTGAGCAGTTCTTC.

The chain links TRBV7-6 to TRBJ2-3, with unresolved D. The V gene lost 4 bases and the J gene lost 3 bases, with 14 bases spanning the gap. CDR3 length: 15 residues. The germline CDR1 and CDR2 sequences are SGHVS and FNYEAQ. In DNA form, the CDR3 reads TGTGCCAGCAGCTCAACCAGAGCTGAAACAGATACGCAGTATTTT. Protein sequence: CASSSTRAETDTQYF.